The entry below describes one T cell receptor (beta chain). The specificity of this receptor is unknown. Within one base of it there is no much larger clone, and no base qualities were kept. Ends trimmed: V by 5 bases, J by 6 bases; bases unmatched to a gene: 8. From the cysteine through the phenylalanine, the CDR3 covers 14 amino acids. Only the CDR3 portion is preserved as DNA: 42 bases, with reading frame beginning at the first base. The germline V gene (reference sequence) gives CDR1 as PRHDT and CDR2 as FYEKMQ. Healthy HIV-negative adults with no recently reported acute infections or vaccinations were included as donors. Only Caucasian adults living in Nashville, Tennessee, USA were represented among the donors. CD8 memory samples consisted of magnetically selected CD45RO+ cells combined with CCR7-negative CD45RA+ effector memory (TemRA) cells. Blood was collected by leukapheresis, and PBMCs were isolated by Ficoll-Histopaque density gradient centrifugation and then cryopreserved in liquid nitrogen vapor phase. Analytical flow cytometry was used to check the purity and quantity of every magnetically sorted T cell population. Each sorted fraction had its genomic DNA isolated and then quantified by UV absorbance on a Nanodrop 2000c.

This sample is part of a study of shared clonotypes between healthy human individuals (TCRdb year 2020). For the wider study: Three men and two women, aged 18 to 49 years, made up the cohort. For each donor, CD4 naive and CD4 memory were each given three plates, CD8 naive was given two plates, and CD8 memory was given one plate. The study deeply sequenced blood TCR repertoires of five healthy adults to estimate repertoire size and the extent of clonotype sharing between individuals. Different laboratories and diverse techniques were used to prepare libraries and sequence TCR repertoires, to increase sequencing depth and limit assay-specific biases. Per donor, leukapheresis produced somewhere between about 0.94 and 9 billion PBMCs. Summary of the overall study and its limitations: Sharing across several donors was observed for about 5% of naive CD4, over 3% of naive CD8, 2% to 2.5% of memory CD4, and about 0.38% of memory CD8 clonotypes. Even with the large sequencing depth, rarefaction of the sorted-subset datasets indicated that sequencing was incomplete. Because the study included a small number of donors, the genetic and exposure-history diversity represented was limited. Compared with non-shared clonotypes, the clonotypes found in all four sorted-subset donors had higher generation probabilities. Estimated clonotype richness was generally larger for naive than for memory subsets. Sampling was restricted to blood, and TCR repertoires in tissue are likely to differ from TCR repertoires in blood. Pairwise subsampling led to the expectation that sequencing depth would affect the degree of clonotype sharing among donors.

Using the deep immunoSEQ assay, multiplex PCR amplified TCR CDR3 regions from genomic DNA. Extracted genomic DNA from each cell subset was spread evenly across all wells of several immunoSEQ 96-well plates, with each plate serving as a replicate. For sorted subsets, about 200 ng genomic DNA, equal to 30,000 or so T cell genomes, was loaded into each replicate PCR. The purified libraries were quantified using a Qubit 3.0 fluorometer, sized with a Bioanalyzer 2100, and then quantified again using the KAPA Library Quantification kit. Every immunoSEQ 96-well plate was sequenced on a separate single-read 150-cycle Illumina NextSeq 550 flow cell. The paper's processing steps were these. Because the immunoSEQ output held only junctional sequences and lacked quality scores, the filtering could not match the filtering applied to full-length reads. To assign V/J genes and CDR3, sequences were annotated against IMGT germline references using PyIR, a Python wrapper for IgBLAST v1.9. Reads were filtered out if the reads had weak V/J assignments (E-value above 1e-6), no CDR3, stop codons, out-of-frame junctions, or ambiguous translated residues. A V3J clonotype was defined by an identical inferred V gene, J gene, and CDR3 amino acid sequence. Percentage overlap between repertoires was computed as shared unique clonotypes divided by the size of the smaller repertoire. Richness of each repertoire was evaluated using RTK rarefaction, the Chao1 estimator, and Recon v2.1 estimates of unobserved clonotypes. Generation probabilities were computed with OLGA for all TCRbeta clonotypes obtained by the gDNA method from several donors. TCRdb took this table from immuneACCESS and kept in-frame rearrangements with V and J called. Such tables lack part of the clones; where checked against another copy, unresolved V genes explain under half of the gap, and the rest is unexplained. The DNA was the basis for D and trimming; V, J and clone size are from that table. This sample has around 88,000 clones in its table, and 60% to 75% of those were observed once. In total, the top ten clones hold about 50% of the sample.

Rearrangement joined TRBV13 to TRBJ2-3; TRBD2 aligns with 7 central bases. This clonotype originated in a man in his thirties or forties in good health. Sequences were obtained from memory CD8+ T cells sorted from blood. The cell subset or site label for this specimen denotes: CD45RO+ cells pooled with CCR7-negative TemRA cells. The DNA sequence is given as TGTGCCAGCAGCCCTAGCGGAGGGAGCGATACGCAGTATTTT. Its protein product is CASSPSGGSDTQYF.